Shown below are 11 T cell receptor beta chains from a single sample sequenced in a study of blood T cell repertoires in COVID-19. Generated by immunoSEQ multiplex PCR, the TCRdb table keeps only in-frame clones and is missing some. The data hold fewer than 300,000 clones, with 75% to 95% observed a single time. Sequenced material: PBMCs or T cells enriched from blood (not recorded which). The receptor source for this set is a woman younger than 45 who had recovered from COVID-19.

The rearrangement joins TRBV19 to TRBJ2-7; possible D gene TRBD1, 6 bases. Germline CDR1 and CDR2: LNHDA and SQIVND (reference sequence). Trimming left V 5 bases short and J 4 bases short, with 12 bases between. The CDR3 is 13 residues long. The CDR3 spells CASSPGQRYEQYF. CDR3 nucleotide sequence: TGTGCCAGTAGTCCGGGACAACGGTACGAGCAGTACTTC.

The chain has TRBV4-1 and TRBJ2-7; the D gene is possibly TRBD1 (6 bases). Trimming took off 3 bases at V and 4 bases at J, with 13 bases between the two ends. The germline V gene has CDR1 MGHRA and CDR2 YSYEKL. The CDR3 has 14 residues. CDR3 sequence: CASSQTDSGYEQYF. The CDR3 nucleotides are TGCGCCAGCAGCCAGACGGACAGTGGTTACGAGCAGTACTTC.

The CDR3 sequence is CATSVYPPDEQFF. CDR3 coding DNA: TGTGCCACCAGCGTATACCCCCCGGATGAGCAGTTCTTC. The rearrangement uses TRBV15 and TRBJ2-1; D is undetermined. Trimming pared 5 bases from V and 8 bases from J, leaving 13 bases between. CDR1 is LNHNV and CDR2 is YYDKDF in the germline V gene (reference sequence). The CDR3 totals 13 residues. Drawing the rest from reference TRBV15 and TRBJ2-1, the complete variable domain is DAMVIQNPRYQVTQFGKPVTLSCSQTLNHNVMYWYQQKSSQAPKLLFHYYDKDFNNEADTPDNFQSRRPNTSFCFLDIRSPGLGDTAMYLCATSVYPPDEQFFGPGTRLTVL.

This chain uses TRBV7-9 with TRBJ2-1, with D uncertain. In germline, CDR1 is SEHNR, CDR2 FQNEAQ (reference sequence). CDR3 length: 15 amino acids. Trimming cost V 5 bases and J 0 bases, with 11 bases left between them. The CDR3 loop reads CASSQRRNSYNEQFF. The CDR3 DNA sequence: TGTGCCAGCAGCCAGCGACGGAACTCCTACAATGAGCAGTTCTTC.

This chain connects TRBV7-6 to TRBJ2-2; 7 positions agree with TRBD1. CDR3 length: 16 residues. Germline V gene data show CDR1 as SGHVS and CDR2 as FNYEAQ. With V trimmed by 1 base and J by 7 bases, 9 bases remained unmatched. The CDR3 DNA reads as TGTGCCAGCAGCTTAGACCGGCAGGGGGTCGGCGGGGAGCTGTTTTTT. As protein: CASSLDRQGVGGELFF.

The rearrangement links TRBV19 to TRBJ2-7; 7 positions agree with TRBD2. Unmatched junction bases numbered 3, after V lost 3 bases and J lost 1 base. CDR1 and CDR2 (germline): LNHDA, SQIVND (reference sequence). This CDR3 has 14 residues. This chain's CDR3 is CASSMSSGSYEQYF. CDR3 bases: TGTGCCAGTAGTATGAGTAGCGGGTCCTACGAGCAGTACTTC.

The rearrangement uses TRBV7-2 and TRBJ2-2; 7 nucleotides agree with TRBD1. Germline trimming cut 4 bases from V and 2 bases from J; bases unmatched to any gene: 7. The CDR3 consists of 16 residues. CDR1 and CDR2 (germline): SGHTA, FQGNSA. In DNA, the CDR3 is TGTGCCAGCAGCTCTGGAACAGGGGTTAACACCGGGGAGCTGTTTTTT. Its translation: CASSSGTGVNTGELFF.

V is TRBV4-1 and J is TRBJ2-1; D is uncertain. CDR1 is MGHRA, CDR2 YSYEKL, per germline. Trimming took off 4 bases at V and 6 bases at J, with 7 bases between the two ends. The CDR3 spans 12 residues. The CDR3 reads CASSPLGNEQFF. In DNA form, the CDR3 reads TGCGCCAGCAGCCCCCTAGGCAATGAGCAGTTCTTC.

The DNA for the CDR3 is TGTGCCAGCAGCTTAGCGGGGCTAACCGCCTACGAGCAGTACTTC. It specifies CASSLAGLTAYEQYF. V is TRBV7-2 and J is TRBJ2-7, with D perhaps TRBD1 (5 bases). The ends were cut back, 0 bases at V and 2 bases at J, with 11 bases in the middle. The CDR3 covers 15 residues. The germline CDR1 and CDR2 sequences are SGHTA and FQGNSA.

On this clone: Other DNA sequences in the sample encode the same CDR3. The chain combines TRBV11-2 with TRBJ2-1, with D maybe TRBD2 (5 bases). Trimming pared 4 bases from V and 9 bases from J, leaving 19 bases between. The V gene's germline CDR1 is SGHAT and CDR2 FQNNGV. The length of the CDR3 is 15 residues. The CDR3 region is CASSSATSGSGEQFF. DNA for the CDR3: TGTGCCAGCAGCTCGGCCACTAGTGGGAGCGGTGAGCAGTTCTTC.

The CDR3 DNA is TGCAGCGTTATGGGACAGGGCCAGCCCCAGCATTTT. This gives the protein CSVMGQGQPQHF. The V and J genes are TRBV29-1 and TRBJ1-5; 9 positions match TRBD1. The trim removed 5 bases at V and 7 bases at J, leaving 3 bases unmatched. CDR3 length: 12 amino acids. Germline V gene lookup returns CDR1 SQVTM and CDR2 ANQGSEA. Filled out from reference TRBV29-1 and TRBJ1-5, the complete variable domain reads SAVISQKPSRDICQRGTSLTIQCQVDSQVTMMFWYRQQPGQSLTLIATANQGSEATYESGFVIDKFPISRPNLTFSTLTVSNMSPEDSSIYLCSVMGQGQPQHFGDGTRLSIL.